A selection of T cell receptor beta chains follows, all from one sample in a study of cytomegalovirus exposure and HLA in healthy donors. Measured with immunoSEQ multiplex PCR; TCRdb has only the in-frame clones, and not every one. The top ten hold about 7% of the sample, which has about 130,000 clones, approximately 79% seen once. Sequencing input: PBMCs. These receptors all come from a man aged 40-49 years in good health and CMV-seropositive. Both conserved end residues are part of each CDR3.

CDR3 | J | V
CASSSIAGLTGELFF | TRBJ2-2 | TRBV10-1
CATSRDLAGGSTDTQYF | TRBJ2-3 | TRBV15
CASSLGRSSGNTIYF | TRBJ1-3 | TRBV7-9
CAASRDRKGQHGYTF | TRBJ1-2 | TRBV15
CASRREGTGYGYTF | TRBJ1-2 | TRBV6-6
CASSATGNTEAFF | TRBJ1-1 | TRBV6-1
CASRTSGSRSTETQYF | TRBJ2-5 | TRBV5-1
CASSLGLAGGGEQFF | TRBJ2-1 | TRBV5-1
CASSYTGPRNTEAFF | TRBJ1-1 | TRBV5-1
CAIRGLAGGPFAGELFF | TRBJ2-2 | TRBV10-3
CASSKGDTEAFF | TRBJ1-1 | TRBV18
CASSRDGGGGQYF | TRBJ2-7 | TRBV11-2
CASGRGLAGPMGGHEQYF | TRBJ2-7 | TRBV12-5
CASSYSGGYGYTF | TRBJ1-2 | TRBV6-5
CASSYSRTSGVYEQYF | TRBJ2-7 | TRBV6-6
CASSPGQGGEQYF | TRBJ2-7 | TRBV18
CASGERYSTDTQYF | TRBJ2-3 | TRBV5-1
CASSDSPRDFGNQPQHF | TRBJ1-5 | TRBV6-4